This T cell receptor beta chain appears in the sequencing data of a study of early T cells in non-severe SARS-CoV-2 infection. Trimming removed 6 bases from V and 0 bases from J; junction bases left unmatched: 7. The CDR3 is 17 residues long. The germline gives CDR1 MNHEY, CDR2 SVGAGI. Unique molecular identifiers tagged individual cDNA molecules. TCRdb passed the 5' RACE reads through MiXCR, listing each CDR3 protein once. The repertoire has about 29,000 distinct CDR3 sequences, over 3.5% of them found once; the top ten carry 5.5% to 7%. The source is an adult who was a healthcare worker with PCR-confirmed SARS-CoV-2 infection or an uninfected control (not recorded which). Sample: whole blood. The chain carries TRBV6-5 and TRBJ2-3; TRBD2 matches 12 bases. CDR3 sequence reads: CASRRLAGVTSTDTQYF. DNA for the CDR3: TGTGCCAGCAGAAGACTAGCGGGGGTTACTAGCACAGATACGCAGTATTTT.